This T cell receptor beta chain appears in the sequencing data of a study of cytomegalovirus exposure and HLA in healthy donors. Findings and caveats of the study: The productive fraction for most TCR beta V segments was about 87% or about 30% in an earlier analysis.

Germline CDR1 reads SGHTA; CDR2 reads FQGNSA. This CDR3 is built from 15 residues. V lost 1 base and J 0 bases, leaving 10 bases between the germline ends. The study ran its PCR with 60 Vbeta and 13 Jbeta primers. Here immunoSEQ multiplex PCR was the method, and the copy in TCRdb shows in-frame clones only, minus some. The sample holds 150,000 to 200,000 clones, roughly 79% seen once. Remarks on this clone: Its antigen is not identified. The sample carries other DNA sequences with the same CDR3.

The rearrangement uses TRBV7-2 and TRBJ2-7; D is possibly TRBD1 (6 bases). The TCR comes from a young man in good health and CMV-seronegative. The source material was PBMCs. CDR3 loop: CASSLVVGGSYEQYF. The DNA for the CDR3 is TGTGCCAGCAGCTTAGTTGTAGGGGGCTCCTACGAGCAGTACTTC.